What follows describes a single T cell receptor (beta chain). The sample comes from a study of blood T cell repertoires in COVID-19. V gave up 3 bases and J gave up 3 bases, with 11 bases separating them. The length of the CDR3 is 15 residues. Germline V gives CDR1 KGHDR, CDR2 SFDVKD. Method: immunoSEQ multiplex PCR; TCRdb's copy keeps in-frame clones and lacks some. The sample lists 80,000 to 95,000 clones, approximately 88% seen once, with approximately 7.4% in the top ten. The sample comprised peripheral blood. The J gene is TRBJ2-1, the V gene TRBV24-1, with unresolved D. The TCR comes from a man in his 70s with acute or convalescent COVID-19. The CDR3 coding sequence is TGTGCCACCAGTGATCCTGCGTCTCGCTACAATGAGCAGTTCTTC. This codes for CATSDPASRYNEQFF.